The 28 T cell receptor beta chains presented below share a single source sample, sequenced in a study of T cell changes during pregnancy in multiple sclerosis. Assay used: immunoSEQ multiplex PCR; TCRdb lists only in-frame clones, some missing. The sample includes 98,000 or so clones, approximately 93% seen only once; the top ten take 0.99%. Specimen: peripheral blood, collected after pregnancy. These receptors originate from a female donor with multiple sclerosis, enrolled in a pregnancy study.

V is TRBV21-1 and J is TRBJ2-3; whether TRBD2, the table's D call, matches the DNA was not checked. TRBV21-1 is a pseudogene. CDR3 length: 19 residues. The CDR3, as DNA: TGTGCCAGCAGCAAACAGGGACTAGAGAGTAGCGGAGATACAGATACGCAGTATTTT. Protein product: CASSKQGLESSGDTDTQYF.

The chain is built from TRBV19 and TRBJ1-2; the D gene is possibly TRBD1 (6 bases). This CDR3 contains 13 residues. Germline lookup yields CDR1 LNHDA and CDR2 SQIVND (reference sequence). Trimming cost V 6 bases and J 3 bases, with 11 bases left between them. The CDR3 DNA sequence: TGTGCCAGTAGGACGACAGGCGACTATGGCTACACCTTC. It encodes CASRTTGDYGYTF.

The V call is TRBV5-4, the J call TRBJ2-7; perhaps TRBD2 as D (6 bases). This CDR3 has 14 amino acids. The germline CDR1 and CDR2 sequences are SGHNT and YYREEE (reference sequence). Trimming took off 3 bases at V and 2 bases at J, with 12 bases between the two ends. The CDR3 coding sequence is TGTGCCAGCAGCTCGGGACTGGGGACCTACGAGCAGTACTTC. It encodes CASSSGLGTYEQYF.

The chain employs TRBV28 and TRBJ1-1, with a possible D match to TRBD1 (6 bases). Trimming removed 4 bases from V and 7 bases from J, with 10 bases in between. The CDR3 sequence is 12 residues long. In germline, CDR1 is MDHEN, CDR2 SYDVKM. Written as DNA, the CDR3 is TGTGCCAGCAGTTCCGGACAGAGTGAAGCTTTCTTT. Protein product: CASSSGQSEAFF.

The CDR3 coding sequence is TGTGCCAGCAAAGACGACGGGTATAACAATGAGCAGTTCTTC. Protein product: CASKDDGYNNEQFF. This rearrangement joins TRBV7-9 to TRBJ2-1; the D is unclear. The CDR3 loop spans 14 amino acids. CDR1 is SEHNR, CDR2 FQNEAQ, per germline (reference sequence). V was shortened by 7 bases and J by 5 bases, with 15 bases between the two germline ends.

The rearrangement uses TRBV4-2 and TRBJ2-2; D not certain. CDR3 size: 13 residues. Trimming removed 4 bases at V and 2 bases at J, with 5 bases between. CDR1 is LGHNA and CDR2 is YNFKEQ in the germline V gene. The CDR3 spells CASSRHNTGELFF. The DNA of the CDR3 is TGTGCCAGCAGCCGACATAACACCGGGGAGCTGTTTTTT.

The chain recombines TRBV18 with TRBJ1-3; tentative D call: TRBD1 (6 bases). Trimming pared 8 bases from V and 0 bases from J, leaving 11 bases between. The germline V gene encodes CDR1 KGHSH and CDR2 LQKENI. The CDR3 runs 14 residues. The CDR3 loop is CASTTGHSGNTIYF. CDR3 nucleotides: TGTGCCAGCACTACAGGGCACTCTGGAAACACCATATATTTT.

This clone has only a few counts. The V call is TRBV6-1, the J call TRBJ1-3; 9 positions match TRBD1. With V trimmed by 8 bases and J by 4 bases, 9 bases remained unmatched. The CDR3 is 15 residues long. The V gene's germline CDR1 is MNHNS and CDR2 SASEGT. The CDR3 here is CASVVDRGVGNTIYF. CDR3 sequence (DNA): TGTGCCAGCGTGGTGGACAGGGGCGTAGGAAACACCATATATTTT.

The rearrangement uses TRBV7-8 and TRBJ1-2; D perhaps matches TRBD1 (5 bases). Germline CDR1 is SGHVS and CDR2 is FQNEAQ. Trimming took off 0 bases at V and 4 bases at J, with 9 bases between the two ends. The CDR3 consists of 14 residues. CDR3 sequence: CASSLAAGSYGYTF. The CDR3 nucleotides are TGTGCCAGCAGCTTAGCGGCAGGGTCCTATGGCTACACCTTC.

V and J are TRBV9 and TRBJ2-7, with 8 nucleotides matching TRBD2. Germline V gene lookup returns CDR1 SGDLS and CDR2 YYNGEE. The CDR3 is 14 amino acids. J was trimmed by 6 bases and V by 2 bases; bases with no gene match: 7. The CDR3 DNA follows: TGTGCCAGCAGCGTGGGGCTAGCGGGCTCCGAGCAGTACTTC. It is translated as CASSVGLAGSEQYF. The full variable domain, rest sourced from reference TRBV9 and TRBJ2-7, is DSGVTQTPKHLITATGQRVTLRCSPRSGDLSVYWYQQSLDQGLQFLIQYYNGEERAKGNILERFSAQQFPDLHSELNLSSLELGDSALYFCASSVGLAGSEQYFGPGTRLTVT.

The V and J genes are TRBV7-2 and TRBJ2-1, with 8 bases aligning to TRBD1. V gave up 1 base and J gave up 0 bases; unmatched junction bases: 5. CDR1 is SGHTA, CDR2 FQGNSA, per germline. The CDR3 runs to 17 residues. CDR3 protein: CASSLVGTGTSYNEQFF. The CDR3 region has the DNA TGTGCCAGCAGCTTAGTAGGGACAGGTACCTCCTACAATGAGCAGTTCTTC.

The J gene is TRBJ2-5, the V gene TRBV19; tentatively, D is TRBD1 (6 bases). CDR3 size: 13 residues. V was shortened by 4 bases and J by 6 bases, with 12 bases between the two germline ends. Germline lookup yields CDR1 LNHDA and CDR2 SQIVND (reference sequence). CDR3 in DNA: TGTGCCAGTAGTACCGGACAGATAAAGACCCAGTACTTC. Translating gives CASSTGQIKTQYF. Complete variable domain (other parts from reference TRBV19 and TRBJ2-5): DGGITQSPKYLFRKEGQNVTLSCEQNLNHDAMYWYRQDPGQGLRLIYYSQIVNDFQKGDIAEGYSVSREKKESFPLTVTSAQKNPTAFYLCASSTGQIKTQYFGPGTRLLVL.

J is TRBJ2-5 and V is TRBV13, with a weak D call TRBD2 (6 bases). This CDR3 has 15 residues. Germline lookup yields CDR1 PRHDT and CDR2 FYEKMQ (reference sequence). V lost 5 bases and J lost 5, with 18 bases in between. The CDR3 bases are TGTGCCAGCAGCCAAGGGACTGACGCCCGGGAGACCCAGTACTTC. Its translation is CASSQGTDARETQYF.

This clone was recorded only once. The chain links TRBV7-8 to TRBJ2-7; 10 nucleotides line up with TRBD1. After removal of 4 bases from V and 0 bases from J, the junction contained 3 bases not matched to a gene. From germline, CDR1 is SGHVS and CDR2 FQNEAQ. This CDR3 region has 15 residues. The CDR3 loop reads CASSSDRGLSYEQYF. DNA for the CDR3: TGTGCCAGCAGCTCCGACAGGGGGCTCTCCTACGAGCAGTACTTC. Looking up the rest from reference TRBV7-8 and TRBJ2-7 gives the full variable domain: GAGVSQSPRYKVAKRGQDVALRCDPISGHVSLFWYQQALGQGPEFLTYFQNEAQLDKSGLPSDRFFAERPEGSVSTLKIQRTQQEDSAVYLCASSSDRGLSYEQYFGPGTRLTVT.

This rearrangement joins TRBV5-8 to TRBJ2-3; TRBD2 matches 7 bases. V lost 4 bases and J lost 0; bases outside the gene matches: 8. The CDR3 extends over 16 amino acids. CDR1 and CDR2 from the germline V gene are SGHTS and YDEGEE. The chain's CDR3 is CASSPMTSRSTDTQYF. DNA for the CDR3: TGTGCCAGCAGCCCAATGACTAGCCGAAGCACAGATACGCAGTATTTT.

The rearrangement joins TRBV27 to TRBJ2-4; TRBD2 might be the D (6 bases). Germline V gene data show CDR1 as MNHEY and CDR2 as SMNVEV (reference sequence). The CDR3 runs to 15 residues. V gave up 6 bases and J gave up 8 bases, with 20 bases separating them. The CDR3 spells CASRRRGAGQDIQYF. CDR3 coding DNA: TGTGCCAGCAGACGTCGCGGGGCGGGCCAGGACATTCAGTACTTC.

The gene calls are TRBV10-2 and TRBJ2-1; 12 bases are a match to TRBD2. This CDR3 has 14 amino acids. Germline CDR1 WSHSY, CDR2 SAAADI. V dropped 10 bases and J dropped 8; count of bases not matched to a gene: 9. The DNA of the CDR3 is TGCGCCACCGAGACTAGCGGGAGTAGCGATGAGCAGTTCTTC. Its protein product is CATETSGSSDEQFF.

V is TRBV5-5 and J is TRBJ1-2; TRBD1 matches at 9 bases. The length of the CDR3 is 15 residues. J gave up 6 bases and V 0 bases, and 6 bases lay outside the gene matches. Germline CDR1 reads SGHKS; CDR2 reads YYEKEE (reference sequence). For the CDR3, the DNA is TGTGCCAGCAGCTTGGTGGGGACAGGGCTTAATGGCTACACCTTC. Encoded protein: CASSLVGTGLNGYTF.

Here the CDR3 reads CASSGTSGKNEQYF. In nucleotides, the CDR3 is TGTGCCAGCAGTGGGACTAGCGGGAAAAACGAGCAGTACTTC. The chain uses TRBV27 and TRBJ2-7; TRBD2 aligns across 13 bases. Germline lookup yields CDR1 MNHEY and CDR2 SMNVEV (reference sequence). This CDR3 has 14 residues. The ends lost 5 bases at V and 5 bases at J; junction bases unmatched: 3.

This chain connects TRBV11-2 to TRBJ2-3; D is unclear. Trimming took off 0 bases at V and 6 bases at J, with 7 bases between the two ends. Germline V CDR1 and CDR2: SGHAT, FQNNGV. The CDR3 is 13 amino acids. The CDR3, as DNA: TGTGCCAGCAGCTTAGAATTCGCGGATACGCAGTATTTT. It encodes CASSLEFADTQYF.

The rearrangement links TRBV4-1 to TRBJ2-1; no firm D call. Germline V gene sequence: CDR1 MGHRA, CDR2 YSYEKL. With 1 base removed from V and 0 bases from J, the gap between germline ends came to 10 bases. The CDR3 length is 16 residues. The CDR3 DNA reads as TGCGCCAGCAGCCAAGTCGACTTGATCTCCTACAATGAGCAGTTCTTC. Residues: CASSQVDLISYNEQFF.

J is TRBJ1-1 and V is TRBV2, with a tentative D call TRBD1 (5 bases). Germline V gene sequence: CDR1 SNHLY, CDR2 FYNNEI. V was shortened by 4 bases and J by 3 bases, with 9 bases between the two germline ends. There are 13 residues in the CDR3. CDR3 DNA: TGTGCCAGCAGTGTCGCAGGGCACACTGAAGCTTTCTTT. Its protein is CASSVAGHTEAFF.

The chain employs TRBV7-2 and TRBJ1-1; D uncertain. This CDR3 is built from 16 residues. The V end was cut by 4 bases, the J end by 1 base, with 16 bases between. In germline, CDR1 is SGHTA, CDR2 FQGNSA. This CDR3 is CASSSPLGLPNTEAFF. The CDR3 DNA sequence: TGTGCCAGCAGCTCCCCCCTAGGTCTACCGAACACTGAAGCTTTCTTT.

The gene calls are TRBV7-2 and TRBJ1-3; 7 nucleotides match TRBD1. The CDR3 spans 15 residues. The germline gives CDR1 SGHTA, CDR2 FQGNSA. The trim removed 7 bases at V and 2 bases at J, leaving 8 bases unmatched. The CDR3 coding sequence is TGTGCCAGCACCTTTGGAACAGGGGCTGGAAACACCATATATTTT. It encodes CASTFGTGAGNTIYF.

The gene calls are TRBV10-2 and TRBJ1-5; TRBD1 is a possible D gene (6 bases). The CDR3 has 12 residues. Trimming shortened V by 9 bases and J by 3 bases, and 9 bases separated the two germline ends. The germline CDR1 and CDR2 sequences are WSHSY and SAAADI. The DNA of the CDR3 is TGCGCCAGAGGACAGTTCAATCAGCCCCAGCATTTT. It encodes CARGQFNQPQHF.

The rearrangement uses TRBV19 and TRBJ1-2, with D possibly matching TRBD1 (5 bases). The CDR3 has 16 residues. Germline V gene lookup returns CDR1 LNHDA and CDR2 SQIVND (reference sequence). Trimming stripped 3 bases from V and 8 bases from J, with 22 bases between. CDR3 protein: CASSILEGGTANGYTF. The CDR3 coding sequence is TGTGCCAGTAGTATCTTGGAGGGAGGGACTGCAAACGGCTACACCTTC.

The V gene is TRBV29-1, the J gene TRBJ1-1; tentative D call: TRBD1 (6 bases). Germline V gives CDR1 SQVTM, CDR2 ANQGSEA. V lost 4 bases to trimming and J lost 4 bases, with 19 bases between them. This CDR3 region has 15 residues. The CDR3 reads CSVGTPGTGFTEAFF. The CDR3 DNA sequence: TGCAGCGTTGGAACTCCCGGTACAGGGTTCACTGAAGCTTTCTTT.

The V and J genes are TRBV6-5 and TRBJ1-2; 7 positions agree with TRBD1. Germline trimming cut 6 bases from V and 6 bases from J; bases unmatched to any gene: 4. The CDR3 has 12 amino acids. Germline loops: CDR1 MNHEY, CDR2 SVGAGI. DNA of the CDR3: TGTGCCAGCAGAACAGGGGATGATGGCTACACCTTC. Residues: CASRTGDDGYTF.